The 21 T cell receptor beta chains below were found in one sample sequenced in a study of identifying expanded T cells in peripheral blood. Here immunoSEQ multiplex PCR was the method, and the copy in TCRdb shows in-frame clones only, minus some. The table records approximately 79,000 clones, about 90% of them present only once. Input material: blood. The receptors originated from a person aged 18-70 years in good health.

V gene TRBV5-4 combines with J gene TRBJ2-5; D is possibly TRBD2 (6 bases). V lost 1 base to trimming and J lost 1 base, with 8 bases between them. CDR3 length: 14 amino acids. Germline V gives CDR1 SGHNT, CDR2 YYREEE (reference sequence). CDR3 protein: CASSLQGLQETQYF. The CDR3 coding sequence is TGTGCCAGCAGCTTGCAGGGACTCCAAGAGACCCAGTACTTC. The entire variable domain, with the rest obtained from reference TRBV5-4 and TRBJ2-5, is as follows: ETGVTQSPTHLIKTRGQQVTLRCSSQSGHNTVSWYQQALGQGPQFIFQYYREEENGRGNFPPRFSGLQFPNYSSELNVNALELDDSALYLCASSLQGLQETQYFGPGTRLLVL.

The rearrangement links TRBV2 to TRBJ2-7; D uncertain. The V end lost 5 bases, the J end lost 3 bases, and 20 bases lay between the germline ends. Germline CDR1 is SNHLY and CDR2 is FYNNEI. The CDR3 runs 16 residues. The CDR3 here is CASSQTPGYLVYEQYF. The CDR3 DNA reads TGTGCCAGCAGTCAGACACCAGGCTATTTGGTCTACGAGCAGTACTTC.

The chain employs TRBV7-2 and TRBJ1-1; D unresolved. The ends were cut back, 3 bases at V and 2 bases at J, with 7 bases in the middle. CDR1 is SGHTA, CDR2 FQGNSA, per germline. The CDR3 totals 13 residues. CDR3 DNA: TGTGCCAGCAGCTTCGCCAGAAACACTGAAGCTTTCTTT. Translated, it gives CASSFARNTEAFF.

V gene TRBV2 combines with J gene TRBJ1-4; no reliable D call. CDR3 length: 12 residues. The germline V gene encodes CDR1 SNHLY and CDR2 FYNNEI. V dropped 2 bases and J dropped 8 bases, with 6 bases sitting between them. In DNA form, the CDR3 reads TGTGCCAGCAGTGAAACCAGGGAAAAACTGTTTTTT. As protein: CASSETREKLFF.

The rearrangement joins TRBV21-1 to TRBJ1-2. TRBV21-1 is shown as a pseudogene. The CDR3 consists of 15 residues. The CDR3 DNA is TGTGCCAGCAGCATGCCAGGGGAGGACCGGTATGGCTACACCTTC. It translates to CASSMPGEDRYGYTF.

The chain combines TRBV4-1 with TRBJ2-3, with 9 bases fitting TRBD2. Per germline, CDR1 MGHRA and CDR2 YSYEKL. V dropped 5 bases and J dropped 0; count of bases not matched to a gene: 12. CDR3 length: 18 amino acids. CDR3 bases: TGCGCCAGCAGCATACGTATTTTAGGGACTAGCAGCACAGATACGCAGTATTTT. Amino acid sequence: CASSIRILGTSSTDTQYF.

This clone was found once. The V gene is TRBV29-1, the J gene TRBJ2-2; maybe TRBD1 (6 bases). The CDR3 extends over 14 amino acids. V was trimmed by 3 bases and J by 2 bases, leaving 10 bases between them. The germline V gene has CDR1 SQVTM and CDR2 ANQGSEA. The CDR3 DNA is TGCAGCGTTGACAGGGGCGCAAACACCGGGGAGCTGTTTTTT. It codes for CSVDRGANTGELFF.

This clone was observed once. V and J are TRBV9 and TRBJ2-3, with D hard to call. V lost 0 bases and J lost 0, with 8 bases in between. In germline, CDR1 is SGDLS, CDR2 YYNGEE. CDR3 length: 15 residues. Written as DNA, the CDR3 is TGTGCCAGCAGCGTAGGAGTAGGTAGCACAGATACGCAGTATTTT. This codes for CASSVGVGSTDTQYF.

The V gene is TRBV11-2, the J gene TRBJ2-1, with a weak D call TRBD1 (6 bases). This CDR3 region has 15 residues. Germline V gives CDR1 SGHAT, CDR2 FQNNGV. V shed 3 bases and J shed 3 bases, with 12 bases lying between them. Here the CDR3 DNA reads TGTGCCAGCAGCTTGCCGTGGGGGCTCTACAATGAGCAGTTCTTC. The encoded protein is CASSLPWGLYNEQFF. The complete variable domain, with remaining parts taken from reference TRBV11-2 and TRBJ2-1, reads EAGVAQSPRYKIIEKRQSVAFWCNPISGHATLYWYQQILGQGPKLLIQFQNNGVVDDSQLPKDRFSAERLKGVDSTLKIQPAKLEDSAVYLCASSLPWGLYNEQFFGPGTRLTVL.

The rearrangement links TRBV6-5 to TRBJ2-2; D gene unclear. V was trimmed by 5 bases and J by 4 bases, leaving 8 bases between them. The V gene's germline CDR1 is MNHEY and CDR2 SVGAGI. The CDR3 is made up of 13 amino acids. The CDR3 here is CASSRQPTGELFF. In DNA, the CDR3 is TGTGCCAGCAGTCGACAACCCACCGGGGAGCTGTTTTTT.

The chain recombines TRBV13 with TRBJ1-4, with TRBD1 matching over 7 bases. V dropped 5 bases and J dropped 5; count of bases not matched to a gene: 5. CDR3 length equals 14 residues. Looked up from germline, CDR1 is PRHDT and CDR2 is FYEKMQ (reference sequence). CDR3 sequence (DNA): TGTGCCAGCAGCCTGGGACAGCCGAATGAAAAACTGTTTTTT. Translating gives CASSLGQPNEKLFF. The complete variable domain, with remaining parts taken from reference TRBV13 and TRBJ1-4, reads AAGVIQSPRHLIKEKRETATLKCYPIPRHDTVYWYQQGPGQDPQFLISFYEKMQSDKGSIPDRFSAQQFSDYHSELNMSSLELGDSALYFCASSLGQPNEKLFFGSGTQLSVL.

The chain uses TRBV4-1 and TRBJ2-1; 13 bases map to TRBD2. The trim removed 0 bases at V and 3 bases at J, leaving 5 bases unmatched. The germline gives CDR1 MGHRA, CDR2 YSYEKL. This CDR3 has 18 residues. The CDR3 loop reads CASSQDPGLAGVYNEQFF. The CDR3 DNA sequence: TGCGCCAGCAGCCAAGACCCCGGACTAGCGGGAGTCTACAATGAGCAGTTCTTC.

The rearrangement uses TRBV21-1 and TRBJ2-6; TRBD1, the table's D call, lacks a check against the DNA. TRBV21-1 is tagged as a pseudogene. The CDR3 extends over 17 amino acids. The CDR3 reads CASSKTHDKSGANVLTF. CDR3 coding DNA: TGTGCCAGCAGCAAAACCCACGACAAGTCAGGGGCCAACGTCCTGACTTTC.

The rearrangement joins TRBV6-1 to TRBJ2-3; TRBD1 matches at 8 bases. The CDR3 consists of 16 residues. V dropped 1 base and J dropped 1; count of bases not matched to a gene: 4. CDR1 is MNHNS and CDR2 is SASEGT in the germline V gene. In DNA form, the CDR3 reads TGTGCCAGCAGTGAAGGTGGGGGACAGGGCACAGATACGCAGTATTTT. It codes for CASSEGGGQGTDTQYF.

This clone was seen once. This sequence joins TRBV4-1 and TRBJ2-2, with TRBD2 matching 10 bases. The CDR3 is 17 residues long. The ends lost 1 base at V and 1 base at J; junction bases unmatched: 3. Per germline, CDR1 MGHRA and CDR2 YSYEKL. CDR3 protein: CASSQGGLAWNTGELFF. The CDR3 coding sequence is TGCGCCAGCAGCCAAGGGGGACTAGCGTGGAACACCGGGGAGCTGTTTTTT.

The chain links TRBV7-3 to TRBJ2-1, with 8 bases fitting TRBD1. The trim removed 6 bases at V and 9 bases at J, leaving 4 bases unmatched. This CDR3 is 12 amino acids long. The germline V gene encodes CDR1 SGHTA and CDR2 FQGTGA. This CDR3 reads CASSSTGGEQFF. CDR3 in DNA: TGTGCCAGCAGTTCCACAGGGGGTGAGCAGTTCTTC.

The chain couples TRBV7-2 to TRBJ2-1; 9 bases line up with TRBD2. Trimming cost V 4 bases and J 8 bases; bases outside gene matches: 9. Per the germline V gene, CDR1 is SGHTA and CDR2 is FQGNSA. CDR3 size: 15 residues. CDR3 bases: TGTGCCAGCAGCTCGAGACAGGGCGGGGGGGATGAGCAGTTCTTC. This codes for CASSSRQGGGDEQFF. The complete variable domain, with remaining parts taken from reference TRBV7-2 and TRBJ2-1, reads GAGVSQSPSNKVTEKGKDVELRCDPISGHTALYWYRQSLGQGLEFLIYFQGNSAPDKSGLPSDRFSAERTGGSVSTLTIQRTQQEDSAVYLCASSSRQGGGDEQFFGPGTRLTVL.

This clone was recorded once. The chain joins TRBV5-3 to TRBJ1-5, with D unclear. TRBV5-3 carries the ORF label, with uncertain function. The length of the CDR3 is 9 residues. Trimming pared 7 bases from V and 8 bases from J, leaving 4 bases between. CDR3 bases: TGTGCCAGACATAAGCCCCAGCATTTT. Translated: CARHKPQHF.

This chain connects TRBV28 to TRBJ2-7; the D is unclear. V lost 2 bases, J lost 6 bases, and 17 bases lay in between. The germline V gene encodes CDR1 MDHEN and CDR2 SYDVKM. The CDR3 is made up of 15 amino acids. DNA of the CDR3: TGTGCCAGCAGTTTAATCCCCAGTCCCCCTCCCGAGCAGTACTTC. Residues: CASSLIPSPPPEQYF.

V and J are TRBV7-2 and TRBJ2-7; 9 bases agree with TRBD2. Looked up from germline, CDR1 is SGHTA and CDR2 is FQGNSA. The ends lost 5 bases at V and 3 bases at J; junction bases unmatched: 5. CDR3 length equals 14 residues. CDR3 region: CASSLISGSYEQYF. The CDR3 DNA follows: TGTGCCAGCAGCCTCATTAGCGGGAGCTACGAGCAGTACTTC.

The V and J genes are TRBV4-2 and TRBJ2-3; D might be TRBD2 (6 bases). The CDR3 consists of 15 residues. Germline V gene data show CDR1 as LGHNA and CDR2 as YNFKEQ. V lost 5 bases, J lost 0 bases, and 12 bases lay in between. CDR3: CASSSRDSSTDTQYF. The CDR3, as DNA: TGTGCCAGCAGCAGCCGGGACTCAAGCACAGATACGCAGTATTTT.